The next 13 T cell receptor beta chains were all read from a single sample in a study of T-cell memory formation after mild COVID-19. TCRdb re-called the 5' RACE reads with MiXCR, one entry per CDR3 protein. The sample records 350,000 to 550,000 distinct CDR3 sequences, about a sixth being singletons. Specimen: PBMCs or a T cell subset sorted from them (not recorded which). The receptors shown here come from a man younger than 35 who had mild COVID-19 (a few samples of this study predate the infection). Cell type and time point are not known.

The V and J genes are TRBV7-2 and TRBJ2-6; D is ambiguous. Germline V gives CDR1 SGHTA, CDR2 FQGNSA. The CDR3 consists of 14 residues. V was pared by 5 bases and J by 0 bases, with 5 bases between. CDR3 region: CASSRPSGANVLTF. Written as DNA, the CDR3 is TGTGCCAGCAGCCGACCCTCTGGGGCCAACGTCCTGACTTTC.

This sequence joins TRBV7-9 and TRBJ2-2; perhaps D is TRBD1 or TRBD2 (6 bases each). Per germline, CDR1 SEHNR and CDR2 FQNEAQ (reference sequence). The CDR3 loop spans 14 amino acids. V was clipped by 2 bases and J by 4 bases, with 8 bases between them. The CDR3 reads CASSLPGATGELFF. In nucleotides, the CDR3 is TGTGCCAGCAGCTTACCGGGGGCCACCGGGGAGCTGTTTTTT.

This clonotype turned up a few times. The chain couples TRBV7-6 to TRBJ2-1; 7 nucleotides agree with TRBD2. The CDR3 runs to 14 residues. Germline V CDR1 and CDR2: SGHVS, FNYEAQ. The V gene end was trimmed by 5 bases and the J gene end by 2 bases; junction bases not matched to a gene: 3. The chain's CDR3 is CASSGEGPYNEQFF. The DNA for the CDR3 is TGTGCCAGCAGCGGGGAGGGCCCCTACAATGAGCAGTTCTTC.

The chain joins TRBV20-1 to TRBJ2-2; 9 nucleotides align to TRBD2. The CDR3 has 14 residues. The ends lost 4 bases at V and 3 bases at J; junction bases unmatched: 3. The germline CDR1 and CDR2 sequences are DFQATT and SNEGSKA (reference sequence). The DNA for the CDR3 is TGCAGTGCTACTAGCGGGATCGACACCGGGGAGCTGTTTTTT. Its translation is CSATSGIDTGELFF.

The J gene is TRBJ2-1, the V gene TRBV7-2, with D perhaps matching TRBD2 (7 bases). Germline V gene sequence: CDR1 SGHTA, CDR2 FQGNSA. The length of the CDR3 is 16 residues. Trimming removed 1 base from V and 7 bases from J, with 17 bases in between. CDR3 amino acids: CASSLETGLGGNEQFF. CDR3 bases: TGTGCCAGCAGCTTAGAGACCGGACTAGGGGGAAATGAGCAGTTCTTC.

This clonotype occurred a few times. This rearrangement joins TRBV7-3 to TRBJ2-1; no clear D. Germline V gene data show CDR1 as SGHTA and CDR2 as FQGTGA. V gave up 5 bases and J gave up 6 bases, with 5 bases separating them. This CDR3 is 11 amino acids long. The CDR3 region is CASSASNEQFF. DNA for the CDR3: TGTGCCAGCAGCGCAAGCAATGAGCAGTTCTTC.

The rearrangement uses TRBV7-2 and TRBJ2-5; TRBD1 matches at 9 bases. The CDR3 is 15 residues long. Germline assignment: CDR1 SGHTA and CDR2 FQGNSA. Losses at the gene ends were 10 bases for V and 1 base for J; bases not matched to a gene: 10. The chain's CDR3 is CATNSGQGFQETQYF. The CDR3, as DNA: TGTGCCACAAATTCGGGACAGGGTTTCCAAGAGACCCAGTACTTC.

This clonotype was found a few times. The chain combines TRBV28 with TRBJ2-1, with a possible D match to TRBD2 (5 bases). Trimming removed 2 bases from V and 8 bases from J, with 13 bases in between. Germline values: CDR1 MDHEN, CDR2 SYDVKM. The length of the CDR3 is 14 residues. The CDR3: CASSLGAVRDEQFF. The DNA for the CDR3 is TGTGCCAGCAGTTTAGGTGCCGTGAGGGATGAGCAGTTCTTC.

V is TRBV12-3 or TRBV12-4 and J is TRBJ2-2; D is undetermined. V dropped 5 bases and J dropped 6 bases, with 13 bases sitting between them. The CDR3 loop spans 14 amino acids. The CDR3 DNA sequence: TGTGCCAGCAGTCCCCGGATAGAACCCGGGGAGCTGTTTTTT. Encoded protein: CASSPRIEPGELFF.

This clonotype has more than one count but fewer than ten. V gene TRBV9 combines with J gene TRBJ1-2, with 7 bases identical to TRBD1. This CDR3 is 14 amino acids long. Germline V gives CDR1 SGDLS, CDR2 YYNGEE. The J segment lost 3 bases and the V segment lost 3 bases, leaving 5 bases of the junction unmatched. The CDR3 sequence is CASSGFTGDYGYTF. CDR3 coding DNA: TGTGCCAGCAGCGGCTTTACAGGGGACTATGGCTACACCTTC.

This clonotype was detected ten times or more. This CDR3 reads CASSFSPSGEYEQYV. In DNA form, the CDR3 reads TGTGCCAGCAGCTTTAGCCCTAGCGGGGAATACGAGCAGTACGTC. The gene calls are TRBV7-2 and TRBJ2-7; 9 positions match TRBD2. This CDR3 contains 15 residues. Germline CDR1 is SGHTA and CDR2 is FQGNSA. V trimming: 3 bases; J trimming: 4 bases; junction bases outside the gene matches: 7.

This rearrangement joins TRBV7-3 to TRBJ2-7, with D possibly matching TRBD2 (6 bases). Trimming cost V 1 base and J 3 bases, with 13 bases left between them. The CDR3 length is 15 residues. Germline V gene lookup returns CDR1 SGHTA and CDR2 FQGTGA. This CDR3 is CASSLRPGGFYEQYF. The CDR3 nucleotides read TGTGCCAGCAGCTTAAGGCCCGGGGGATTCTACGAGCAGTACTTC.

This clonotype turned up a few times. The chain is built from TRBV5-1 and TRBJ1-2; tentatively, D is TRBD1 (6 bases). CDR1 is SGHRS and CDR2 is YFSETQ in the germline V gene. This CDR3 spans 12 amino acids. V was shortened by 4 bases and J by 10 bases, with 14 bases between the two germline ends. The DNA for the CDR3 is TGCGCCAGCAGCAGCCGCACAGGGAACTACACCTTC. Protein: CASSSRTGNYTF.